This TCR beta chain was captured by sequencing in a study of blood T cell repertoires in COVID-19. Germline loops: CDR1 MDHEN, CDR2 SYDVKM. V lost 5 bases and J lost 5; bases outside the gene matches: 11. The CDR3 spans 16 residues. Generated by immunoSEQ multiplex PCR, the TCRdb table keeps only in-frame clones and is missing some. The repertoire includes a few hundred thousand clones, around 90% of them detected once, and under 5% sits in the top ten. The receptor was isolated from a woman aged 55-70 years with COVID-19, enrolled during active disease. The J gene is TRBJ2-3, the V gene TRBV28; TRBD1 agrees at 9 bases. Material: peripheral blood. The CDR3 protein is CASSLGTGGAGDTQYF. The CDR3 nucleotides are TGTGCCAGCAGTCTCGGAACAGGGGGCGCTGGAGATACGCAGTATTTT. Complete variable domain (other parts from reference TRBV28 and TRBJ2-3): DVKVTQSSRYLVKRTGEKVFLECVQDMDHENMFWYRQDPGLGLRLIYFSYDVKMKEKGDIPEGYSVSREKKERFSLILESASTNQTSMYLCASSLGTGGAGDTQYFGPGTRLTVL.